These T cell receptor beta chains were read from a single sample in a study of T cell responses to AZD1222 COVID-19 vaccine. The assay was immunoSEQ multiplex PCR, and TCRdb's table has in-frame clones only and misses some. Among around 180,000 clones listed, approximately 90% were seen once. The sample consisted of peripheral blood, taken on day 0 of AZD1222 vaccination. The receptors come from an adult in good health. The CDR3 runs from the conserved cysteine through the conserved F or W. D genes are given only for firm matches. Clone size is shown for a subset of rows, as once, few, many or a class of expanded clone.

clone size: once
J gene: TRBJ1-5
V gene: TRBV6-5
D gene: NA
CDR3 protein: CASTRTGVVRQPQHF
CDR3 DNA: TGTGCCAGCACCCGTACGGGGGTAGTACGACAGCCCCAGCATTTT

clone size: NA
J gene: TRBJ2-3
V gene: TRBV7-3
D gene: TRBD2
CDR3 protein: CASSILAGTVYTQYF
CDR3 DNA: TGTGCCAGCAGCATCCTAGCGGGGACCGTGTATACGCAGTATTTT

clone size: NA
J gene: TRBJ1-2
V gene: TRBV29-1
D gene: TRBD1
CDR3 protein: CSVEDRGPGYGYTF
CDR3 DNA: TGCAGCGTTGAAGACAGGGGGCCCGGCTATGGCTACACCTTC

clone size: NA
J gene: TRBJ2-3
V gene: TRBV9
D gene: NA
CDR3 protein: CASSVEPWGGSSTDTQYF
CDR3 DNA: TGTGCCAGCAGCGTAGAGCCTTGGGGCGGGTCCAGCACAGATACGCAGTATTTT

clone size: NA
J gene: TRBJ1-2
V gene: TRBV9
D gene: NA
CDR3 protein: CASSAPKGSFTF
CDR3 DNA: TGTGCCAGCAGCGCACCTAAGGGTAGCTTCACCTTC

clone size: NA
J gene: TRBJ1-2
V gene: TRBV12-5
D gene: NA
CDR3 protein: CASGFAGHYGYTF
CDR3 DNA: TGTGCTAGTGGTTTCGCAGGGCACTATGGCTACACCTTC

clone size: NA
J gene: TRBJ1-3
V gene: TRBV28
D gene: TRBD1
CDR3 protein: CASSPPQGASGNTIYF
CDR3 DNA: TGTGCCAGCAGTCCGCCACAGGGGGCCTCTGGAAACACCATATATTTT

clone size: NA
J gene: TRBJ2-2
V gene: TRBV4-2
D gene: NA
CDR3 protein: CASSQDSITGELFF
CDR3 DNA: TGTGCCAGCAGCCAAGATTCGATAACCGGGGAGCTGTTTTTT

clone size: NA
J gene: TRBJ1-3
V gene: TRBV7-9
D gene: NA
CDR3 protein: CASSRDGNSGNTIYF
CDR3 DNA: TGTGCCAGCAGCCGAGACGGTAACTCTGGAAACACCATATATTTT

clone size: NA
J gene: TRBJ2-3
V gene: TRBV9
D gene: TRBD2
CDR3 protein: CASSVPFSGGAGDTQYF
CDR3 DNA: TGTGCCAGCAGCGTACCATTTAGCGGGGGGGCCGGAGATACGCAGTATTTT

clone size: NA
J gene: TRBJ2-7
V gene: TRBV18
D gene: TRBD1
CDR3 protein: CASSLRDRGYEQYF
CDR3 DNA: TGTGCCAGCTCACTCCGGGACAGGGGCTACGAGCAGTACTTC

clone size: NA
J gene: TRBJ1-1
V gene: TRBV6-5
D gene: TRBD1
CDR3 protein: CASRTGREDTEAFF
CDR3 DNA: TGTGCCAGCAGGACAGGGAGGGAGGACACTGAAGCTTTCTTT

clone size: NA
J gene: TRBJ2-7
V gene: TRBV25-1
D gene: TRBD1
CDR3 protein: CASSAPGQGSYEQYF
CDR3 DNA: TGTGCCAGCAGTGCTCCGGGACAGGGGAGTTACGAGCAGTACTTC

clone size: NA
J gene: TRBJ2-7
V gene: TRBV4-1
D gene: NA
CDR3 protein: CASSQDQQGFVEQYF
CDR3 DNA: TGCGCCAGCAGCCAAGATCAACAGGGTTTTGTCGAGCAGTACTTC

clone size: NA
J gene: TRBJ2-2
V gene: TRBV11-3
D gene: NA
CDR3 protein: CASSLDFGENTGELFF
CDR3 DNA: TGTGCCAGCAGCTTAGATTTTGGGGAAAACACCGGGGAGCTGTTTTTT

clone size: NA
J gene: TRBJ2-7
V gene: TRBV4-2
D gene: TRBD1
CDR3 protein: CASSQDPSGTEVYEQYF
CDR3 DNA: TGTGCCAGCAGCCAGGACCCCTCCGGGACAGAAGTTTACGAGCAGTACTTC

clone size: NA
J gene: TRBJ2-3
V gene: TRBV2
D gene: TRBD2
CDR3 protein: CASSVGAGDTDTQYF
CDR3 DNA: TGTGCCAGCAGTGTAGGGGCGGGGGACACAGATACGCAGTATTTT

clone size: NA
J gene: TRBJ2-3
V gene: TRBV6-5
D gene: TRBD2
CDR3 protein: CASSYSRAGGTDTQYF
CDR3 DNA: TGTGCCAGCAGTTACTCGAGAGCGGGGGGCACAGATACGCAGTATTTT

clone size: NA
J gene: TRBJ1-3
V gene: TRBV4-1
D gene: NA
CDR3 protein: CASSQDSAGVVGNTIYF
CDR3 DNA: TGCGCCAGCAGCCAAGATAGTGCGGGCGTCGTGGGAAACACCATATATTTT

clone size: NA
J gene: TRBJ1-6
V gene: TRBV15
D gene: NA
CDR3 protein: CATNGNNSPLHF
CDR3 DNA: TGTGCCACCAACGGGAATAATTCACCCCTCCACTTT

clone size: NA
J gene: TRBJ1-6
V gene: TRBV3-1/TRBV3-2
D gene: NA
CDR3 protein: CASSQDLGSYNSPLHF
CDR3 DNA: TGTGCCAGCAGCCAAGATTTGGGCAGTTATAATTCACCCCTCCACTTT

clone size: NA
J gene: TRBJ1-2
V gene: TRBV5-1
D gene: NA
CDR3 protein: CASRSNYGYTF
CDR3 DNA: TGCGCCAGCAGGTCAAACTATGGCTACACCTTC

clone size: once
J gene: TRBJ1-4
V gene: TRBV11-3
D gene: NA
CDR3 protein: CASSLGGEGAGEKLFF
CDR3 DNA: TGTGCCAGCAGCTTAGGGGGCGAAGGGGCCGGTGAAAAACTGTTTTTT

clone size: once
J gene: TRBJ1-2
V gene: TRBV5-6
D gene: NA
CDR3 protein: CASSPPPGGETGYGYTF
CDR3 DNA: TGTGCCAGCAGCCCCCCGCCTGGGGGGGAGACGGGGTATGGCTACACCTTC

clone size: NA
J gene: TRBJ2-1
V gene: TRBV6-2/TRBV6-3
D gene: NA
CDR3 protein: CASSTSWGQFF
CDR3 DNA: TGTGCCAGCAGTACCTCTTGGGGGCAGTTCTTC

clone size: few
J gene: TRBJ2-1
V gene: TRBV5-1
D gene: NA
CDR3 protein: CASSLGGTEQFF
CDR3 DNA: TGCGCCAGCAGCTTGGGGGGGACTGAGCAGTTCTTC

clone size: NA
J gene: TRBJ1-1
V gene: TRBV2
D gene: NA
CDR3 protein: CASSEGRGNTEAFF
CDR3 DNA: TGTGCCAGCAGTGAGGGTAGGGGTAACACTGAAGCTTTCTTT

clone size: NA
J gene: TRBJ2-4
V gene: TRBV6-1
D gene: TRBD2
CDR3 protein: CASSEGLWGLAGGRAKNIQYF
CDR3 DNA: TGTGCCAGCAGTGAAGGGTTGTGGGGACTAGCGGGGGGGAGAGCCAAAAACATTCAGTACTTC

clone size: NA
J gene: TRBJ2-2
V gene: TRBV5-1
D gene: NA
CDR3 protein: CASSLGGANTGELFF
CDR3 DNA: TGCGCCAGCAGCTTGGGCGGGGCGAACACCGGGGAGCTGTTTTTT

clone size: NA
J gene: TRBJ2-3
V gene: TRBV11-2
D gene: NA
CDR3 protein: CASSLGWGTDTQYF
CDR3 DNA: TGTGCCAGCAGCTTAGGCTGGGGCACAGATACGCAGTATTTT

clone size: NA
J gene: TRBJ1-2
V gene: TRBV6-1
D gene: TRBD1
CDR3 protein: CASSEAGDRVNYGYTF
CDR3 DNA: TGTGCCAGCAGTGAAGCCGGGGACAGGGTAAACTATGGCTACACCTTC

clone size: once
J gene: TRBJ2-4
V gene: TRBV18
D gene: TRBD1
CDR3 protein: CASSPPGQGLTKNIQYF
CDR3 DNA: TGTGCCAGCTCACCCCCGGGACAGGGTTTAACCAAAAACATTCAGTACTTC

clone size: NA
J gene: TRBJ2-1
V gene: TRBV29-1
D gene: TRBD2
CDR3 protein: CSVVAGTYNEQFF
CDR3 DNA: TGCAGCGTTGTAGCGGGTACCTACAATGAGCAGTTCTTC

clone size: NA
J gene: TRBJ2-5
V gene: TRBV19
D gene: NA
CDR3 protein: CASSPGSDSQFQETQYF
CDR3 DNA: TGTGCCAGTAGTCCAGGATCGGACAGCCAATTCCAAGAGACCCAGTACTTC

clone size: NA
J gene: TRBJ2-3
V gene: TRBV6-2/TRBV6-3
D gene: TRBD2
CDR3 protein: CASSSPGGVADTQYF
CDR3 DNA: TGTGCCAGCAGTTCCCCGGGGGGGGTCGCAGATACGCAGTATTTT